This is a list of T cell receptor beta chains from one sample in a study of beta chain features in type 1 diabetes. Repertoires were generated with immunoSEQ multiplex PCR, while TCRdb's copy carries only in-frame clones and drops some. The table has 330,000 or so clones, around 20% seen once. The material sequenced was naive CD4+ T cells from blood. The source of these receptors is a woman under 30 in good health. Each CDR3 is given with its conserved first and last residue. The D gene is left open where the match is weak. The size field is filled for only some rows; it gives once, few, many or a size class.

D gene,clone size,J gene,V gene,CDR3 DNA,CDR3 protein
.,.,TRBJ2-3,TRBV19,TGTGCCAGTAGTATGGGCAGGGATACGCAGTATTTT,CASSMGRDTQYF
.,.,TRBJ1-2,TRBV30,TGTGCCTGGAGTCTGGGACTGAGCTATGGCTACACCTTC,CAWSLGLSYGYTF
TRBD1,.,TRBJ1-6,TRBV7-2,TGTGCCAGCAGCTTAGCGCGCGGCAGGGGGCATTCACCCCTCCACTTT,CASSLARGRGHSPLHF
.,.,TRBJ1-1,TRBV30,TGTGCCTGGAGTGTTAAGGGGCGGTGGACTGAAGCTTTCTTT,CAWSVKGRWTEAFF
TRBD2,.,TRBJ2-5,TRBV5-1,TGCGCCAGCATTTCCGGGACTAGCGGGGAGCCTTTCCAAGAGACCCAGTACTTC,CASISGTSGEPFQETQYF
.,.,TRBJ2-3,TRBV5-1,TGCGCCAGCAGCTTCGAGCGGGCGCCTAGCACAGATACGCAGTATTTT,CASSFERAPSTDTQYF
.,.,TRBJ1-3,TRBV30,TGTGCCTGGGGTGGTACTTCTGGAAACACCATATATTTT,CAWGGTSGNTIYF
.,.,TRBJ2-1,TRBV7-9,TGTGCCAGCAGCTCGTACCGCCGGGGGAGGACTTACAATGAGCAGTTCTTC,CASSSYRRGRTYNEQFF
.,.,TRBJ1-2,TRBV30,TGTGCCTGGAGTGTGAATAGCCTTAACTATGGCTACACCTTC,CAWSVNSLNYGYTF
.,.,TRBJ2-1,TRBV7-2,TGTGCCAGCAGCTTAATGTGGGAAACAGGGAATGAGCAGTTCTTC,CASSLMWETGNEQFF
.,.,TRBJ2-1,TRBV7-9,TGTGCCAGCAGGGTTGCATTGGCGGGTTTCGATGAGCAGTTCTTC,CASRVALAGFDEQFF
.,.,TRBJ1-1,TRBV7-9,TGTGCCAGCACCCGAGGGTCAAGGGCAATCACTGAAGCTTTCTTT,CASTRGSRAITEAFF
TRBD2,.,TRBJ2-5,TRBV5-1,TGCGCCAGCATGAGCTTGGCGGGAGCGGTAGAGACCCAGTACTTC,CASMSLAGAVETQYF
.,few,TRBJ2-7,TRBV5-1,TGCGCCAGCAGCTTGGTTAGCTACGAGCAGTACTTC,CASSLVSYEQYF
TRBD2,few,TRBJ2-1,TRBV5-4,TGTGCCAGCAGCTGGACTAGCGGGGGGGTGTACAATGAGCAGTTCTTC,CASSWTSGGVYNEQFF
TRBD1,few,TRBJ1-2,TRBV15,TGTGCCACCAGCAGTGGACAGGGAAACTATGGCTACACCTTC,CATSSGQGNYGYTF
TRBD1,few,TRBJ1-2,TRBV29-1,TGCAGCGTTGGTCGGCTGGAACGAACCGGGACAGGGGCCTATGGCTACACCTTC,CSVGRLERTGTGAYGYTF
TRBD1,few,TRBJ2-1,TRBV12-5,TGTGCTAGTGGTTGGGACAGGGAAGTTCCGTTCTTC,CASGWDREVPFF
.,few,TRBJ2-7,TRBV18,TGTGCCAGCTCACCGCGACGGGAAGCCTACGAGCAGTACTTC,CASSPRREAYEQYF
TRBD2,few,TRBJ2-3,TRBV2,TGTGCCAGCTCCCCCGGGACTAGCGGCACAGATACGCAGTATTTT,CASSPGTSGTDTQYF
TRBD1,.,TRBJ1-4,TRBV23-1,TGCGCCAGCAGTAACAACGGGGACAGGGGGAATGAAAAACTGTTTTTT,CASSNNGDRGNEKLFF
.,few,TRBJ1-1,TRBV5-4,TGTGCCAGCAGCTTGTCGATAGGGGTGAACACTGAAGCTTTCTTT,CASSLSIGVNTEAFF
.,.,TRBJ2-5,TRBV11-2,TGTGCCAGCAGCTTAGGTGTGCTCCGGGAGACCCAGTACTTC,CASSLGVLRETQYF
.,.,TRBJ1-1,TRBV7-9,TGTGCCAGCAGCTTAGGAGCGGGCAGGAGGAACACTGAAGCTTTCTTT,CASSLGAGRRNTEAFF
TRBD1,few,TRBJ1-2,TRBV2,TGTGCCAGCAGTTTAGGGGGCGCAAACTATGGCTACACCTTC,CASSLGGANYGYTF
TRBD1,few,TRBJ1-1,TRBV10-3,TGTGCCATCAGGCCTTGGGACAGGGATAACACTGAAGCTTTCTTT,CAIRPWDRDNTEAFF
.,few,TRBJ2-7,TRBV4-1,TGCGCCAGCAGCCAAACACTAGCCCTAGACGAGCAGTACTTC,CASSQTLALDEQYF
TRBD2,.,TRBJ2-7,TRBV6-1,TGTGCCAGCAGGGCCGGGACTAGCGGAGACGAGCAGTACTTC,CASRAGTSGDEQYF
.,.,TRBJ2-2,TRBV4-1,TGCGCCAGCAGCCCTGCGATGGCGACAGTGGAGGAGCTGTTTTTT,CASSPAMATVEELFF
.,once,TRBJ1-1,TRBV30,TGTGCCTGGAGACGCACACAGAACACTGAAGCTTTCTTT,CAWRRTQNTEAFF
.,.,TRBJ2-7,TRBV4-3,TGCGCCAGCAGCCAAGCGACCGAGGGAACCTACGAGCAGTACTTC,CASSQATEGTYEQYF
.,.,TRBJ1-4,TRBV7-8,TGTGCCAGCAGCTTAGCGCGCAAGGGACTGAAGAGAAATGAAAAACTGTTTTTT,CASSLARKGLKRNEKLFF
TRBD2,.,TRBJ2-7,TRBV30,TGTGCCGGGACTAGCGGGACGGTATACGAGCAGTACTTC,CAGTSGTVYEQYF
TRBD2,.,TRBJ2-7,TRBV4-1,TGCGCCAGCAGCCAATTCCGACTAGCGAAAGCCTACGAGCAGTACTTC,CASSQFRLAKAYEQYF
TRBD1,few,TRBJ2-7,TRBV5-1,TGCGCCAGCAGCCGACAGGGGGGGGACGAGCAGTACTTC,CASSRQGGDEQYF
.,few,TRBJ2-2,TRBV7-9,TGTGCCAGCAGCTTAGGGGCTGGGACAAGTCCGAACACCGGGGAGCTGTTTTTT,CASSLGAGTSPNTGELFF
.,.,TRBJ1-3,TRBV30,TGTGCCTGGATGGGAGGACACTCTGGAAACACCATATATTTT,CAWMGGHSGNTIYF
TRBD2,.,TRBJ2-7,TRBV29-1,TGCAGCGTTGCCCACGGCGGGGGGCAGCAGTACTTC,CSVAHGGGQQYF
.,.,TRBJ2-3,TRBV7-8,TGTGCCAGCTCCCCTAGCACAGATACGCAGTATTTT,CASSPSTDTQYF
.,few,TRBJ1-1,TRBV4-1,TGCGCCAGCAGCCAAAATCCAAAGCTCACTGAAGCTTTCTTT,CASSQNPKLTEAFF
.,.,TRBJ2-6,TRBV5-1,TGCGCCAGCAGCTCATTGCTAGCTACCGGGGCCAACGTCCTGACTTTC,CASSSLLATGANVLTF